These 24 T cell receptor beta chains share one sample of origin, sequenced in a study of blood T cell repertoires in COVID-19. The data were produced by immunoSEQ multiplex PCR, yet TCRdb's version contains in-frame clones alone and is incomplete. The repertoire has some 430,000 clones, about 90% of them found once; the top ten carry around 0.6%. Sequencing used PBMCs or T cells enriched from blood (not recorded which). These receptors were obtained from a young man who had recovered from COVID-19.

J is TRBJ2-3 and V is TRBV7-9, with unresolved D. Trimming stripped 4 bases from V and 0 bases from J, with 14 bases between. CDR1 is SEHNR and CDR2 is FQNEAQ in the germline V gene (reference sequence). The CDR3 is 16 residues long. This chain's CDR3 is CASSSPEVLSTDTQYF. The CDR3 region has the DNA TGTGCCAGCAGCTCCCCCGAAGTACTAAGCACAGATACGCAGTATTTT. Full variable domain (outside the CDR3, taken from reference TRBV7-9 and TRBJ2-3): DTGVSQNPRHKITKRGQNVTFRCDPISEHNRLYWYRQTLGQGPEFLTYFQNEAQLEKSRLLSDRFSAERPKGSFSTLEIQRTEQGDSAMYLCASSSPEVLSTDTQYFGPGTRLTVL.

The chain links TRBV9 to TRBJ1-6, with TRBD1 identical over 8 bases. The CDR3 extends over 14 amino acids. With V trimmed by 2 bases and J by 8 bases, 3 bases remained unmatched. Germline lookup yields CDR1 SGDLS and CDR2 YYNGEE. The CDR3 is CASSVLDRDSPLHF. CDR3 coding DNA: TGTGCCAGCAGCGTGTTGGACAGGGATTCACCCCTCCACTTT.

The genes are TRBV2 and TRBJ2-1, with TRBD2 identical over 10 bases. Germline lookup yields CDR1 SNHLY and CDR2 FYNNEI. This CDR3 spans 18 amino acids. V lost 3 bases to trimming and J lost 6 bases; unmatched junction nucleotides: 14. CDR3 protein: CASSDTGLASTLSNEQFF. As DNA, the CDR3 is TGTGCCAGCAGTGATACGGGACTAGCGTCTACGCTCTCCAATGAGCAGTTCTTC.

The V call is TRBV7-9, the J call TRBJ1-1; 8 bases are a match to TRBD1. The CDR3 contains 14 residues. Trimming at V came to 1 base and at J to 5 bases, leaving 3 bases not matched to a gene. CDR1 and CDR2 (germline): SEHNR, FQNEAQ (reference sequence). This CDR3 is CASSLGQGITEAFF. The DNA for the CDR3 is TGTGCCAGCAGCTTAGGACAGGGGATAACTGAAGCTTTCTTT.

The DNA of the CDR3 is TGTGCCAGCAGTTTTCGGGGTTACGTCGGCTACACCTTC. It codes for CASSFRGYVGYTF. The chain uses TRBV27 and TRBJ1-2; no definite D call. Germline V CDR1 and CDR2: MNHEY, SMNVEV (reference sequence). V lost 3 bases to trimming and J lost 8 bases, with 13 bases between them. CDR3 size: 13 residues.

This chain connects TRBV28 to TRBJ1-4, with D hard to call. The CDR3 is 18 residues long. V lost 3 bases to trimming and J lost 0 bases, with 17 bases between them. Germline V gene data show CDR1 as MDHEN and CDR2 as SYDVKM. This chain's CDR3 is CASSFPLAGTPTNEKLFF. CDR3 sequence (DNA): TGTGCCAGCAGTTTCCCCCTCGCGGGAACTCCAACTAATGAAAAACTGTTTTTT.

V usage is TRBV24-1 and J usage is TRBJ2-5; tentatively, D is TRBD1 (7 bases). The CDR3 has 16 amino acids. Trimming stripped 3 bases from V and 5 bases from J, with 18 bases between. Germline CDR1 is KGHDR and CDR2 is SFDVKD. As DNA, the CDR3 is TGTGCCACCAGTGATCCAAAGCCCAGGGGGGATGAGACCCAGTACTTC. As protein: CATSDPKPRGDETQYF.

This sequence joins TRBV11-2 and TRBJ1-3; 11 nucleotides align to TRBD1. The CDR3 extends over 16 amino acids. The V gene end was trimmed by 1 base and the J gene end by 2 bases; junction bases not matched to a gene: 1. Germline V lookup: CDR1 SGHAT, CDR2 FQNNGV. CDR3 sequence reads: CASSLGTGGTGNTIYF. Here the CDR3 DNA reads TGTGCCAGCAGCTTAGGGACAGGGGGCACTGGAAACACCATATATTTT.

This chain links TRBV9 with TRBJ1-4; 10 nucleotides match TRBD1. Germline V gene sequence: CDR1 SGDLS, CDR2 YYNGEE. The CDR3 covers 15 residues. V lost 3 bases and J lost 5; bases outside the gene matches: 4. CDR3 sequence (DNA): TGTGCCAGCAGCGCCCCGGGACAGGGGAATGAAAAACTGTTTTTT. Protein: CASSAPGQGNEKLFF.

The rearrangement uses TRBV19 and TRBJ1-6; 7 nucleotides align to TRBD1. The germline CDR1 and CDR2 sequences are LNHDA and SQIVND (reference sequence). After removal of 4 bases from V and 10 bases from J, the junction contained 10 bases not matched to a gene. The CDR3 is 15 residues long. The CDR3 loop is CASSNPDREWSPLHF. The CDR3 DNA sequence: TGTGCCAGTAGTAACCCTGACAGGGAGTGGTCACCCCTCCACTTT.

The chain joins TRBV5-4 to TRBJ2-3; 7 positions agree with TRBD1. V lost 4 bases and J lost 0; bases outside the gene matches: 11. Germline-derived CDR1 and CDR2 are SGHNT and YYREEE (reference sequence). This CDR3 is 17 amino acids long. CDR3 region: CASSPSGTARSTDTQYF. As DNA, the CDR3 is TGTGCCAGCAGCCCGTCGGGGACAGCGCGAAGCACAGATACGCAGTATTTT.

V usage is TRBV1 and J usage is TRBJ2-1; whether TRBD2, the table's D call, matches the DNA was not checked. TRBV1 counts as a pseudogene. The CDR3 covers 19 residues. Here the CDR3 DNA reads TGCACCAGCAGCCAAGAGTTATTAGCGGGGGGGCCGAGGTACAATGAGCAGTTCTTC. It yields the protein CTSSQELLAGGPRYNEQFF.

Turning to this clone: A read error may account for a junction end that differs from germline. The chain carries TRBV28 and TRBJ1-2, with 12 bases fitting TRBD1. The germline V gene encodes CDR1 MDHEN and CDR2 SYDVKM. The CDR3 consists of 12 residues. CDR3 in DNA: TGTGCCAGCAGTTTGCTGGGACAGGGGGCTATCTTC. This sequence encodes CASSLLGQGAIF.

This rearrangement joins TRBV6-5 to TRBJ1-1, with TRBD1 identical over 9 bases. Unmatched junction bases numbered 6, after V lost 6 bases and J lost 1 base. The CDR3 loop spans 15 amino acids. The germline CDR1 and CDR2 sequences are MNHEY and SVGAGI. The CDR3 is CASRWTGQGNTEAFF. CDR3 nucleotide sequence: TGTGCCAGCAGGTGGACGGGACAGGGGAACACTGAAGCTTTCTTT.

In this sample, this clone turned up once. This rearrangement joins TRBV5-1 to TRBJ2-7; 10 bases match TRBD1. Per the germline V gene, CDR1 is SGHRS and CDR2 is YFSETQ. Trimming cost V 3 bases and J 4 bases; bases outside gene matches: 7. The CDR3 is 15 residues long. The CDR3 region has the DNA TGCGCCAGCAGCTGGGGCCCGGGACAGGGGTACGAGCAGTACTTC. Protein product: CASSWGPGQGYEQYF.

The chain carries TRBV9 and TRBJ2-7; D unresolved. Germline V gene data show CDR1 as SGDLS and CDR2 as YYNGEE. This CDR3 contains 15 residues. The V gene lost 4 bases and the J gene lost 3 bases, with 17 bases spanning the gap. The CDR3: CASSPRGSANYEQYF. DNA of the CDR3: TGTGCCAGCAGCCCTCGTGGTTCAGCGAACTACGAGCAGTACTTC.

This clone was seen a few times. The chain employs TRBV7-2 and TRBJ1-5, with 7 bases that match TRBD1. V shed 2 bases and J 5 bases; nucleotides not matched to a gene: 3. The V gene's germline CDR1 is SGHTA and CDR2 FQGNSA. This CDR3 has 14 amino acids. The CDR3: CASSLRQGDQPQHF. The CDR3 DNA sequence: TGTGCCAGCAGCTTACGGCAGGGGGATCAGCCCCAGCATTTT.

This chain connects TRBV6-2 or TRBV6-3 to TRBJ1-6; D unclear. This CDR3 is 13 amino acids long. Per the germline V gene, CDR1 is MNHEY and CDR2 is SVGEGT. V shed 2 bases and J shed 7 bases, with 6 bases lying between them. CDR3 loop: CASSYPGNSPLHF. The CDR3 DNA reads TGTGCCAGCAGTTACCCGGGAAATTCACCCCTCCACTTT.

The V call is TRBV11-3, the J call TRBJ1-6, with D tentatively TRBD1 (6 bases). Trimming stripped 5 bases from V and 9 bases from J, with 20 bases between. The CDR3 runs to 16 residues. The V gene's germline CDR1 is SGHNT and CDR2 YENEEA. The CDR3 sequence is CASSPSDRPRGSPLHF. The CDR3 coding sequence is TGTGCCAGCAGCCCCTCGGACAGACCAAGGGGTTCACCCCTCCACTTT.

This sequence joins TRBV7-6 and TRBJ1-5; D is uncertain. Trimming left V 2 bases short and J 1 base short, with 15 bases between. The CDR3 extends over 17 amino acids. Per the germline V gene, CDR1 is SGHVS and CDR2 is FNYEAQ. CDR3 DNA sequence: TGTGCCAGCAGCTTAAACGGGGAGGGAAAAAGCAATCAGCCCCAGCATTTT. It translates to CASSLNGEGKSNQPQHF.

The chain uses TRBV19 and TRBJ1-5; D is undetermined. V lost 6 bases and J 0 bases, leaving 3 bases between the germline ends. Per the germline V gene, CDR1 is LNHDA and CDR2 is SQIVND (reference sequence). The CDR3 contains 12 residues. As DNA, the CDR3 is TGTGCCAGTAGGGCTAGCAATCAGCCCCAGCATTTT. It specifies CASRASNQPQHF. The full variable domain, in which reference TRBV19 and TRBJ1-5 provide the parts outside the CDR3, is DGGITQSPKYLFRKEGQNVTLSCEQNLNHDAMYWYRQDPGQGLRLIYYSQIVNDFQKGDIAEGYSVSREKKESFPLTVTSAQKNPTAFYLCASRASNQPQHFGDGTRLSIL.

This chain joins TRBV7-9 and TRBJ2-3, with D perhaps matching TRBD1 (5 bases). Germline V gives CDR1 SEHNR, CDR2 FQNEAQ (reference sequence). This CDR3 spans 16 amino acids. V was pared by 5 bases and J by 4 bases, with 19 bases between. The CDR3 DNA reads TGTGCCAGCAGCCCCGAACCAGGGCCAAGGGCAGATACGCAGTATTTT. Its protein product is CASSPEPGPRADTQYF.

V usage is TRBV28 and J usage is TRBJ2-7; 7 bases match TRBD1. CDR1 MDHEN and CDR2 SYDVKM come from the germline V gene. This CDR3 region has 14 residues. V dropped 8 bases and J dropped 0; count of bases not matched to a gene: 7. The CDR3 loop is CASLERDSSYEQYF. CDR3 bases: TGTGCCAGCTTAGAACGGGACAGCTCCTACGAGCAGTACTTC.

The chain couples TRBV6-5 to TRBJ1-2, with 8 bases that match TRBD1. V lost 6 bases to trimming and J lost 8 bases; unmatched junction nucleotides: 8. CDR1 and CDR2 from the germline V gene are MNHEY and SVGAGI. The CDR3 sequence is 13 residues long. The CDR3 reads CASSQYRGLGYTF. The CDR3 DNA reads as TGTGCCAGCAGCCAATACAGGGGGTTAGGCTACACCTTC.